These T cell receptor beta chains were read from a single sample in a study of OX40 agonist ivuxolimab in advanced cancers. Clones were sequenced by immunoSEQ multiplex PCR, and TCRdb holds only the in-frame ones, with some missing. Seen here are fewer than 60,000 clones, roughly nine tenths observed once, and the top ten hold around 12%. The sequences come from CD4+ or CD8+ T cells sorted from blood, collected in a trial of the OX40 agonist ivuxolimab. All receptors come from an adult with an advanced solid tumor such as melanoma, head and neck, liver or kidney cancer. Both conserved end residues are part of each CDR3.

CASSSAISLEKLFF	TRBV5-6	TRBJ1-4
CASSQVPQGDLETQYF	TRBV4-1	TRBJ2-5
CASSGGWTYNEQFF	TRBV9	TRBJ2-1
CASSEAGETVQFF	TRBV2	TRBJ2-1
CASSKKGGFGAEQPQHF	TRBV21-1	TRBJ1-5
CASSPLAGEAYEQYF	TRBV7-6	TRBJ2-7
CASSLLLGKQYF	TRBV7-3	TRBJ2-7
CASSDSRAGNTEAFF	TRBV6-1	TRBJ1-1
CASSRSGPSYEQYF	TRBV19	TRBJ2-7
CASSAAGRFEAFF	TRBV10-2	TRBJ1-1
CASSLSYSFNSPLHF	TRBV27	TRBJ1-6
CASKPRTGADEQYF	TRBV6-1	TRBJ2-7
CASSVKEGRPDTQYF	TRBV9	TRBJ2-3
CSVDVPQAPQETQYF	TRBV29-1	TRBJ2-5
CASSPGGFVGRLANTGELFF	TRBV5-1	TRBJ2-2
CASSELAGGYNEQFF	TRBV6-1	TRBJ2-1
CASSSGTGSGNTIYF	TRBV21-1	TRBJ1-3
CASRMRGAAFF	TRBV2	TRBJ1-1
CASSQGGTAVSGNTIYF	TRBV14	TRBJ1-3
CASSYRDRASYEQYF	TRBV5-6	TRBJ2-7
CASSAHPGVGSRRSGNTIYF	TRBV9	TRBJ1-3
CASSRWGSPTEQFF	TRBV14	TRBJ2-1
CASSVSGPWTPQEYEKLFF	TRBV28	TRBJ1-4
CASTLRGGVYGYTF	TRBV7-2	TRBJ1-2
CASSYSNRAGQPQHF	TRBV6-6	TRBJ1-5
CASSLAGNTIYF	TRBV7-6	TRBJ1-3
CASSLYSGGELFF	TRBV7-8	TRBJ2-2
CASRTGELFF	TRBV2	TRBJ1-4
CASSIGGGFSTDTQYF	TRBV19	TRBJ2-3
CASRRGIETQYF	TRBV7-9	TRBJ2-5
CASSPRPTGGDNYGYTF	TRBV18	TRBJ1-2
CASSLNPTGSSNEQFF	TRBV5-6	TRBJ2-1
CASSSRQNSGNTIYF	TRBV28	TRBJ1-3
CASRREQETQYF	TRBV2	TRBJ2-5
CSARKTEAFF	TRBV20-1	TRBJ1-1
CSVGPLQGERTEAFF	TRBV29-1	TRBJ1-1
CASSPAGEVKAFF	TRBV28	TRBJ1-1
CASSLELGINYGYTF	TRBV5-1	TRBJ1-2
CASSVGTSGSRTYNEQFF	TRBV9	TRBJ2-1
CASSYSRYSNQPQHF	TRBV6-6	TRBJ1-5
CASIAPWGSGRTQYF	TRBV7-8	TRBJ2-5
CASSLGTAYEQYF	TRBV7-9	TRBJ2-7
CASSLWGISGANVLTF	TRBV28	TRBJ2-6
CASSFVYGTGADEKLFF	TRBV27	TRBJ1-4
CASSYSWGGNTIYF	TRBV6-6	TRBJ1-3
CASSQQGGEQFF	TRBV18	TRBJ2-1
CASSPDRLTYEQYF	TRBV18	TRBJ2-7
CASSQDSGLQFF	TRBV4-2	TRBJ2-1
CASSLDRGQGQPQHF	TRBV7-2	TRBJ1-5
CASSLGFHSGNTIYF	TRBV4-2	TRBJ1-3
CASSFGLAGVYNEQFF	TRBV5-1	TRBJ2-1
CATSGGNSPLHF	TRBV10-3	TRBJ1-6
CASSLVSSGTYEQYF	TRBV7-9	TRBJ2-7
CASSLVGGVKNIQYF	TRBV7-8	TRBJ2-4